Listed below are T cell receptor beta chains from one sample, sequenced in a study of T-cell memory formation after mild COVID-19. TCRdb itself ran the 5' RACE reads through MiXCR, one entry per CDR3 protein. The repertoire holds 350,000 to 500,000 distinct CDR3 sequences, with less than 25% as singletons. Specimen: PBMCs or a T cell subset sorted from them (not recorded which). These receptors all come from an adult woman who had mild COVID-19 (a few samples of this study predate the infection). Cell type and time point are not known. Both conserved end residues are part of each CDR3. A D gene is named only where the DNA matches it firmly. A clone size is listed for some rows: how often the clone was seen (once, few, many), or a class if it is expanded.

clone_size: NA
j_call: TRBJ1-1
d_call: TRBD1
v_call: TRBV18
cdr3_nt: TGTGCCAGCTCACCAGGCGGACAGGGGCGGTTTCAAGCTTTCTTT
cdr3_aa: CASSPGGQGRFQAFF

clone_size: NA
j_call: TRBJ2-7
d_call: NA
v_call: TRBV3-1
cdr3_nt: TGTGCCAGCAGCCAAGATCCCGGCAAGCAGTACTTC
cdr3_aa: CASSQDPGKQYF

clone_size: NA
j_call: TRBJ1-6
d_call: TRBD1
v_call: TRBV11-2
cdr3_nt: TGTGCCAGCAGCTTAGGCCCTCTGGACAGGGGGCTTAATTCACCCCTCCACTTT
cdr3_aa: CASSLGPLDRGLNSPLHF

clone_size: NA
j_call: TRBJ1-5
d_call: TRBD1
v_call: TRBV5-1
cdr3_nt: TGCGCCAGCAGCGAGTCCACAGGGGCTGGACAGCCCCAGCATTTT
cdr3_aa: CASSESTGAGQPQHF

clone_size: NA
j_call: TRBJ2-3
d_call: NA
v_call: TRBV18
cdr3_nt: TGTGCCAGCTCAGAGACTGGTGATACGCAGTATTTT
cdr3_aa: CASSETGDTQYF

clone_size: many
j_call: TRBJ2-3
d_call: NA
v_call: TRBV7-8
cdr3_nt: TGTGCCAGCAGTCCCGGGGGATGGGCGAAAGATACGCAGTATTTT
cdr3_aa: CASSPGGWAKDTQYF

clone_size: NA
j_call: TRBJ1-5
d_call: TRBD1
v_call: TRBV6-2/TRBV6-3
cdr3_nt: TGTGCCAGCACCTACCGGGACAGGGAATATCAGCCCCAGCATTTT
cdr3_aa: CASTYRDREYQPQHF

clone_size: few
j_call: TRBJ1-1
d_call: TRBD1
v_call: TRBV3-1
cdr3_nt: TGTGCCAGCAGCCAAGCCAGGGGGCCCACTGAAGCTTTCTTT
cdr3_aa: CASSQARGPTEAFF

clone_size: many
j_call: TRBJ2-5
d_call: NA
v_call: TRBV5-5
cdr3_nt: TGCGCCAGCAGCTTCGTGGGTGAGACCCAGTACTTC
cdr3_aa: CASSFVGETQYF

clone_size: NA
j_call: TRBJ2-7
d_call: NA
v_call: TRBV6-6
cdr3_nt: TGTGCCAGCAGTATGGAGGGGCCCCTTTCCTACGAGCAGTACTTC
cdr3_aa: CASSMEGPLSYEQYF

clone_size: NA
j_call: TRBJ2-5
d_call: TRBD2
v_call: TRBV7-2
cdr3_nt: TGTGCCAGCAGCTCGGGGACTAGCGGCAACCTTCAAGAGACCCAGTACTTC
cdr3_aa: CASSSGTSGNLQETQYF

clone_size: few
j_call: TRBJ2-3
d_call: NA
v_call: TRBV7-2
cdr3_nt: TGTGCCAGCAGCTTAGGGGCAGACCAGTATTTT
cdr3_aa: CASSLGADQYF

clone_size: NA
j_call: TRBJ1-1
d_call: TRBD1
v_call: TRBV6-1
cdr3_nt: TGTGCCAGCGGGAGGACAGGGGCGAACACTGAAGCTTTCTTT
cdr3_aa: CASGRTGANTEAFF

clone_size: few
j_call: TRBJ2-3
d_call: TRBD1
v_call: TRBV6-5
cdr3_nt: TGTGCCAGCAGCCTCGACAGGGCGAAAGATACGCAGTATTTT
cdr3_aa: CASSLDRAKDTQYF

clone_size: few
j_call: TRBJ2-5
d_call: NA
v_call: TRBV20-1
cdr3_nt: TGCAGTGCTAGAGAAGATGGGGGGGAGACCCAGTACTTC
cdr3_aa: CSAREDGGETQYF

clone_size: few
j_call: TRBJ2-5
d_call: TRBD1
v_call: TRBV15
cdr3_nt: TGTGCCACCAGCAGTTCAGGGGGTCGGGAGACCCAGTACTTC
cdr3_aa: CATSSSGGRETQYF

clone_size: once
j_call: TRBJ2-2
d_call: NA
v_call: TRBV29-1
cdr3_nt: TGCAGCGTTGAAAGGATGGGGGGCGCGGGCGGGGAGCTGTTTTTT
cdr3_aa: CSVERMGGAGGELFF

clone_size: NA
j_call: TRBJ2-2
d_call: NA
v_call: TRBV7-2
cdr3_nt: TGTGCCAGCAGCTTAGCGCAATCCACCGGGGAGCTGTTTTTT
cdr3_aa: CASSLAQSTGELFF

clone_size: few
j_call: TRBJ1-5
d_call: TRBD1
v_call: TRBV6-5
cdr3_nt: TGTGCCAGCAGTCCCACGACAGGGAGGGATCAGCCCCAGCATTTT
cdr3_aa: CASSPTTGRDQPQHF

clone_size: NA
j_call: TRBJ1-1
d_call: TRBD1
v_call: TRBV20-1
cdr3_nt: TGCAGTGCCGACAGGGTGAATTCTGAAGCTTTCTTT
cdr3_aa: CSADRVNSEAFF

clone_size: few
j_call: TRBJ2-4
d_call: NA
v_call: TRBV5-6
cdr3_nt: TGTGCCAGCAGTTCAGATAAGTTCATAGCCAAAAACATTCAGTACTTC
cdr3_aa: CASSSDKFIAKNIQYF

clone_size: NA
j_call: TRBJ1-1
d_call: NA
v_call: TRBV5-6
cdr3_nt: TGTGCCAGCAGCTTGGTTGATGAAGCTTTCTTT
cdr3_aa: CASSLVDEAFF

clone_size: few
j_call: TRBJ2-5
d_call: NA
v_call: TRBV25-1
cdr3_nt: TGTGCCAGCAGTGAATTCAGGGGGAGGGGAGAGACCCAGTACTTC
cdr3_aa: CASSEFRGRGETQYF

clone_size: many
j_call: TRBJ2-7
d_call: TRBD2
v_call: TRBV12-3/TRBV12-4
cdr3_nt: TGTGCCAGCAGCCCGGGAGGGCCATACGAGCAGTACTTC
cdr3_aa: CASSPGGPYEQYF

clone_size: NA
j_call: TRBJ1-2
d_call: TRBD1
v_call: TRBV7-3
cdr3_nt: TGTGCCAGCAGCCCTTTCCCTCGGGACAGGGATGGCTACACCTTC
cdr3_aa: CASSPFPRDRDGYTF

clone_size: many
j_call: TRBJ2-7
d_call: TRBD2
v_call: TRBV20-1
cdr3_nt: TGCAGTGCTCCACGACTAGCGGGGGGAACCTACGAGCAGTACTTC
cdr3_aa: CSAPRLAGGTYEQYF

clone_size: NA
j_call: TRBJ2-3
d_call: TRBD1
v_call: TRBV20-1
cdr3_nt: TGCAGTGCCAACAGGGGGCGGACAGATACGCAGTATTTT
cdr3_aa: CSANRGRTDTQYF

clone_size: NA
j_call: TRBJ2-1
d_call: NA
v_call: TRBV6-6
cdr3_nt: TGTGCCAGCAGTTTCACCGGGGGGCGAGACGGCAGGGAGCAGTTCTTC
cdr3_aa: CASSFTGGRDGREQFF

clone_size: NA
j_call: TRBJ1-2
d_call: NA
v_call: TRBV29-1
cdr3_nt: TGCAGCGTTGTAGGGGAAACTAACTATGGCTACACCTTC
cdr3_aa: CSVVGETNYGYTF

clone_size: NA
j_call: TRBJ2-4
d_call: TRBD1
v_call: TRBV7-9
cdr3_nt: TGTGCCAGCAGTTCGGACAGGGTGCGCATTCAGTACTTC
cdr3_aa: CASSSDRVRIQYF

clone_size: few
j_call: TRBJ2-1
d_call: NA
v_call: TRBV7-6
cdr3_nt: TGTGCCAGCAGCTTCTTTCAGGGTAGCGGCTACAATGAGCAGTTCTTC
cdr3_aa: CASSFFQGSGYNEQFF

clone_size: few
j_call: TRBJ2-1
d_call: NA
v_call: TRBV18
cdr3_nt: TGTGCCAGCTCACCGATTATAGGGAGTTCTTCCTACAATGAGCAGTTCTTC
cdr3_aa: CASSPIIGSSSYNEQFF

clone_size: NA
j_call: TRBJ1-2
d_call: NA
v_call: TRBV2
cdr3_nt: TGTGCCAGCAGTGGAAGGGGGGGAGACTATGGCTACACCTTC
cdr3_aa: CASSGRGGDYGYTF

clone_size: NA
j_call: TRBJ1-1
d_call: NA
v_call: TRBV25-1
cdr3_nt: TGTGCCAGCAGTCCTCATCTGATAAACGCTGAAGCTTTCTTT
cdr3_aa: CASSPHLINAEAFF

clone_size: few
j_call: TRBJ1-1
d_call: NA
v_call: TRBV7-2
cdr3_nt: TGTGCCAGCAGCGAGGGTGGGCAGCTTAGAGTCAGGAGGAACACTGAAGCTTTCTTT
cdr3_aa: CASSEGGQLRVRRNTEAFF

clone_size: NA
j_call: TRBJ2-1
d_call: NA
v_call: TRBV20-1
cdr3_nt: TGCAGTGCTAGAGATCCGCCCAATGAGCAGTTCTTC
cdr3_aa: CSARDPPNEQFF

clone_size: few
j_call: TRBJ1-1
d_call: NA
v_call: TRBV14
cdr3_nt: TGTGCCAGCAGCCACCCCGGGAGCGGGACTGAAGCTTTCTTT
cdr3_aa: CASSHPGSGTEAFF

clone_size: NA
j_call: TRBJ2-3
d_call: TRBD2
v_call: TRBV5-4
cdr3_nt: TGTGCCAGCAGCTCCCAAGCGGGAGGGCGTAGAGATACGCAGTATTTT
cdr3_aa: CASSSQAGGRRDTQYF